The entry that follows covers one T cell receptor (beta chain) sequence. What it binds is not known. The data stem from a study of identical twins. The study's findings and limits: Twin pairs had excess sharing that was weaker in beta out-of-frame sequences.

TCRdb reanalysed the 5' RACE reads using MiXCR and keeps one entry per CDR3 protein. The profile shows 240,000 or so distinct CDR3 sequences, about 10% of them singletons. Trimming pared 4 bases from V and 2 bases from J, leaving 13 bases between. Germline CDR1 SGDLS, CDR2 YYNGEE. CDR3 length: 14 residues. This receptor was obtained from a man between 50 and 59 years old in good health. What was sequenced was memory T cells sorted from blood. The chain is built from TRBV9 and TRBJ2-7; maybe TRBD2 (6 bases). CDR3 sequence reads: CASSSRDSTYEQYF. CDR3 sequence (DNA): TGTGCCAGCAGCTCACGGGACTCAACCTACGAGCAGTACTTC.